Described below is a single T cell receptor (beta chain) sequence and its context. What it binds is unknown. The TCRbeta library incorporated unique molecular identifiers. TCRdb used MiXCR to reprocess the PCR reads, holding one entry per CDR3 protein. The sample shows hundreds of thousands of distinct CDR3 sequences, over 10% of them seen only once. Trimming cost V 5 bases and J 6 bases; bases outside gene matches: 7. Germline V gene data show CDR1 as DFQATT and CDR2 as SNEGSKA (reference sequence). The CDR3 totals 13 residues. The data are from a study of T-cell reconstitution after alpha-beta-depleted transplantation in children. Overall study results and limits: Fresh T-cell production supplied most of the T-cell counts and diversity seen one year after transplant.

The receptor comes from a male patient between 5 and 17 years old who had a stem cell transplant for acute myeloid leukemia, so the T cells may come from the graft donor. The sample here was PBMCs, mostly from graft donor cells, taken 360 days after TCRalphabeta/CD19-depleted stem cell transplant. The V call is TRBV20-1, the J call TRBJ2-7; 10 bases agree with TRBD1. CDR3 loop: CSACRDRGSEQYF. The CDR3 coding sequence is TGCAGTGCTTGCCGGGACAGGGGCTCCGAGCAGTACTTC.